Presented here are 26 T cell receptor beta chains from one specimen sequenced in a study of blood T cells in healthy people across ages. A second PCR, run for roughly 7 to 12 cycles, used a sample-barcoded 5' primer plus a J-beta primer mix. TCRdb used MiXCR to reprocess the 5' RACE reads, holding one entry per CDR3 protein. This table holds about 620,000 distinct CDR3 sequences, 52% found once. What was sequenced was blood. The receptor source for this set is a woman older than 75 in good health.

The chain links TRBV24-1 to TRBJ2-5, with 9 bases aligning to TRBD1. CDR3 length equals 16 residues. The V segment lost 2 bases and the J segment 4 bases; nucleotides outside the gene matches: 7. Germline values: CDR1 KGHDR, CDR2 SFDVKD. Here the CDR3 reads CATSDSSGQGGETQYF. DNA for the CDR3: TGTGCCACCAGTGATTCGTCGGGACAGGGAGGAGAGACCCAGTACTTC.

Written as DNA, the CDR3 is TGTGCCAGCAGCCAAAATCCGGGAACGCACGTCCTGACTTTC. It codes for CASSQNPGTHVLTF. The chain has TRBV3-1 and TRBJ2-6; D is possibly TRBD2 (5 bases). The CDR3 covers 14 residues. Trimming pared 2 bases from V and 11 bases from J, leaving 13 bases between. Germline V CDR1 and CDR2: LGHDT, YNNKEL (reference sequence).

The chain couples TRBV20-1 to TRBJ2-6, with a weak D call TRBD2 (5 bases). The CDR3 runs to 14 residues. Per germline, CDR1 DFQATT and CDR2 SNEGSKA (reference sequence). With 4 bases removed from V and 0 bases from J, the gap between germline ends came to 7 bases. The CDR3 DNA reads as TGCAGTGCTAAGGAGGTCTCTGGGGCCAACGTCCTGACTTTC. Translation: CSAKEVSGANVLTF.

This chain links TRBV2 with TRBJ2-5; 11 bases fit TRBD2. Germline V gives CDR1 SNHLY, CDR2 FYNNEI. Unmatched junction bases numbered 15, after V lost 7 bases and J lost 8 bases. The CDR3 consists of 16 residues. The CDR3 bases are TGTGCCAGCAATGCCCCGACTAGCGGGGCCCGGGCCACCCAGTACTTC. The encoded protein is CASNAPTSGARATQYF.

DNA of the CDR3: TGTGCCAGCAGTTCACTGACCGGCGGGGACTATGGCTACACCTTC. It translates to CASSSLTGGDYGYTF. This sequence joins TRBV6-2 or TRBV6-3 and TRBJ1-2; no clear D. This CDR3 contains 15 residues. The V gene's germline CDR1 is MNHEY and CDR2 SVGEGT. Trimming stripped 4 bases from V and 3 bases from J, with 15 bases between.

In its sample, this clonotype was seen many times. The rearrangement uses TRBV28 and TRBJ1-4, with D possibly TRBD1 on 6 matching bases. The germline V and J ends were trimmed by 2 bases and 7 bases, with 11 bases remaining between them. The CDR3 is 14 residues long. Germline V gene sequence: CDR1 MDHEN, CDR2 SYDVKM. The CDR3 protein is CASSLRGGGEKLFF. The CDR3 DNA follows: TGTGCCAGCAGTTTAAGGGGGGGAGGTGAAAAACTGTTTTTT.

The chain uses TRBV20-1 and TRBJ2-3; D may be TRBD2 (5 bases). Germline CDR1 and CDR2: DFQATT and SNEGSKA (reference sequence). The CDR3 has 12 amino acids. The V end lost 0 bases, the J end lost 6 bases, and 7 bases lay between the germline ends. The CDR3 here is CSARESGDTQYF. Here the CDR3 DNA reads TGCAGTGCTAGAGAATCGGGGGATACGCAGTATTTT.

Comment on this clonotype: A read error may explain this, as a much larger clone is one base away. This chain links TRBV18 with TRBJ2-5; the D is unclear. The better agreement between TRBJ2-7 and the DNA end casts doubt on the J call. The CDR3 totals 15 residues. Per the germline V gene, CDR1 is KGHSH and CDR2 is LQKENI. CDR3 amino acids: CASSPGLEKLNEQYF. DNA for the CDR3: TGTGCCAGCTCCCCCGGGTTGGAGAAGCTAAACGAGCAGTACTTC.

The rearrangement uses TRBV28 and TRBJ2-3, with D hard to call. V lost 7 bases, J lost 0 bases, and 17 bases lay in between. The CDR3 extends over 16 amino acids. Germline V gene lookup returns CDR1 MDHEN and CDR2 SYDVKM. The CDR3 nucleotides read TGTGCCAGCACCCAAACCGGCTCGTGGAGCACAGATACGCAGTATTTT. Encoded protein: CASTQTGSWSTDTQYF.

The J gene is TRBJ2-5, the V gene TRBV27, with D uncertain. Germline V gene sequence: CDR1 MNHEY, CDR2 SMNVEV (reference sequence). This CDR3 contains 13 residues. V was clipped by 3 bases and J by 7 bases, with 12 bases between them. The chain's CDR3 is CASSLSSDGTQYF. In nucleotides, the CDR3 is TGTGCCAGCAGTTTGTCATCGGACGGGACCCAGTACTTC.

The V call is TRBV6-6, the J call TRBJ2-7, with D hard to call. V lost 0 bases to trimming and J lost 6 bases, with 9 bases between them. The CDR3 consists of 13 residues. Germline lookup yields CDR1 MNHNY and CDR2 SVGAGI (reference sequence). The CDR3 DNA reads TGTGCCAGCAGTTACTCTGACACGTTCGAGCAGTACTTC. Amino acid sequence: CASSYSDTFEQYF.

CDR3: CASSQEVVYGYTF. The CDR3 nucleotides read TGTGCCAGCAGCCAAGAAGTAGTCTATGGCTACACCTTC. The V gene is TRBV4-2, the J gene TRBJ1-2, with no clear D. Germline values: CDR1 LGHNA, CDR2 YNFKEQ. This CDR3 contains 13 residues. Trimming took 0 bases from V and 4 from J, leaving 6 bases between them.

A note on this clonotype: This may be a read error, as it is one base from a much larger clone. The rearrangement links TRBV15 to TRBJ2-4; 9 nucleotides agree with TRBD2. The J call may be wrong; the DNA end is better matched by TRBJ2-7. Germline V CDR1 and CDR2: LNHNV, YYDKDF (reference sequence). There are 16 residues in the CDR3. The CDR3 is CAISFRTSGLTYEQYF. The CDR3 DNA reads TGTGCCATCAGCTTTCGTACTAGCGGGCTAACCTACGAGCAGTACTTC.

The DNA for the CDR3 is TGCAGCGTTGACACGCGGGGGGGAAACAATGAGCAGTTCTTC. Protein product: CSVDTRGGNNEQFF. The chain carries TRBV29-1 and TRBJ2-1; TRBD2 aligns across 9 bases. The CDR3 is 14 residues long. The V gene end was trimmed by 3 bases and the J gene end by 5 bases; junction bases not matched to a gene: 5. The germline gives CDR1 SQVTM, CDR2 ANQGSEA.

The CDR3 DNA is TGTGCCAGCAGCAACAGGGGGCGGAGCCGTGTTTTCTTT. Its protein product is CASSNRGRSRVFF. The genes are TRBV11-2 and TRBJ1-1; 9 nucleotides align to TRBD1. This CDR3 is built from 13 residues. The V gene's germline CDR1 is SGHAT and CDR2 FQNNGV. The trim removed 5 bases at V and 13 bases at J, leaving 11 bases unmatched.

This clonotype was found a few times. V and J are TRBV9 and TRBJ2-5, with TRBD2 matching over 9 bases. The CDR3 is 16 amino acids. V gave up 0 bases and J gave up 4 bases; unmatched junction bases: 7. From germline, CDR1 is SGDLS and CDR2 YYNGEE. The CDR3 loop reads CASSVGISGGVETQYF. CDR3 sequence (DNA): TGTGCCAGCAGCGTAGGAATTAGCGGGGGAGTAGAGACCCAGTACTTC.

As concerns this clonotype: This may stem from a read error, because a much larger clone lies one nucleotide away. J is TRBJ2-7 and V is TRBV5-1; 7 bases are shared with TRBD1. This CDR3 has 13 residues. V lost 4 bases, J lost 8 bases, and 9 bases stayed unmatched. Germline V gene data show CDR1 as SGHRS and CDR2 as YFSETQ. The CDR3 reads CASSNQGQYKQYF. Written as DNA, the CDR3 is TGCGCCAGCAGCAACCAGGGACAGTACAAGCAGTACTTC.

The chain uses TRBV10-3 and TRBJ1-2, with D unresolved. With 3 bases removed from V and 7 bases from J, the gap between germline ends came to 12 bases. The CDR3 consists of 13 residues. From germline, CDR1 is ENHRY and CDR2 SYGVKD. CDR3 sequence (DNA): TGTGCCATCAGTGAACAGACTAAGGGTGGCTACACCTTC. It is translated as CAISEQTKGGYTF.

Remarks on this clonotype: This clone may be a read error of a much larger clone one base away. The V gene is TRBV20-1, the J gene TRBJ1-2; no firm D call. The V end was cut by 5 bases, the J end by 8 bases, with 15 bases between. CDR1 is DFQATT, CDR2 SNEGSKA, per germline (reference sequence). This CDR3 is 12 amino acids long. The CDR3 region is CSALVRLGGYTF. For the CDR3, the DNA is TGCAGTGCTCTCGTCAGGCTCGGAGGCTACACCTTC.

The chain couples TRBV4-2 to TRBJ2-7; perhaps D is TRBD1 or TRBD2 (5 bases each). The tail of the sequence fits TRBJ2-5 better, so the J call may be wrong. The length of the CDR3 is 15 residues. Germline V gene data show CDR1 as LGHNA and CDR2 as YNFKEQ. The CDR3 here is CASSQAVGTGETQYF. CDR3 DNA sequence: TGTGCCAGCAGCCAAGCTGTCGGGACGGGCGAGACCCAGTACTTC.

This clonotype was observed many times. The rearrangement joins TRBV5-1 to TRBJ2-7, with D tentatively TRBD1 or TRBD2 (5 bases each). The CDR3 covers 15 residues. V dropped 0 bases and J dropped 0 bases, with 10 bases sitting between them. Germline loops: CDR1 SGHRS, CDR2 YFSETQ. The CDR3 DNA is TGCGCCAGCAGCTTGGGGGACGGACTCTCCTACGAGCAGTACTTC. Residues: CASSLGDGLSYEQYF. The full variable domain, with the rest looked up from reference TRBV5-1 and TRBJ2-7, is KAGVTQTPRYLIKTRGQQVTLSCSPISGHRSVSWYQQTPGQGLQFLFEYFSETQRNKGNFPGRFSGRQFSNSRSEMNVSTLELGDSALYLCASSLGDGLSYEQYFGPGTRLTVT.

CDR3 amino acids: CASSPLGWANTGELFF. The CDR3 DNA reads as TGTGCCAGCAGCCCACTAGGGTGGGCTAACACCGGGGAGCTGTTTTTT. The V call is TRBV3-1, the J call TRBJ2-2, with D perhaps TRBD2 (5 bases). The CDR3 sequence is 16 residues long. The germline V gene has CDR1 LGHDT and CDR2 YNNKEL (reference sequence). Trimming shortened V by 4 bases and J by 2 bases, and 14 bases separated the two germline ends.

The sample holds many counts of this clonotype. The CDR3 DNA follows: TGCAGCGTTCTGGACAGGGTGGGCAATGAGCAGTTCTTC. Residues: CSVLDRVGNEQFF. The chain combines TRBV29-1 with TRBJ2-1; the match to TRBD1 covers 8 bases. Germline assignment: CDR1 SQVTM and CDR2 ANQGSEA. The CDR3 contains 13 residues. J was trimmed by 6 bases and V by 5 bases; bases with no gene match: 6.

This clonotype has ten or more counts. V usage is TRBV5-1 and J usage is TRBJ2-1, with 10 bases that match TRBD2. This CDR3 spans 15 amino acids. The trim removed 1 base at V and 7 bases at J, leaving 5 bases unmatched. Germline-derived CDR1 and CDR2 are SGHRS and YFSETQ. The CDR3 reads CASSLLAGVGNEQFF. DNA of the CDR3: TGCGCCAGCAGCTTGCTAGCGGGAGTAGGAAATGAGCAGTTCTTC.

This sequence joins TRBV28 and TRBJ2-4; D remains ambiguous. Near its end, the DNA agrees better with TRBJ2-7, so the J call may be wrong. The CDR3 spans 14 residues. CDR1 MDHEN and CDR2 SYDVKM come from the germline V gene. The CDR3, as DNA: TGTGCCAGCAGTCCGGCGCGAGGTGTGGACGAGCAGTACTTC. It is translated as CASSPARGVDEQYF.

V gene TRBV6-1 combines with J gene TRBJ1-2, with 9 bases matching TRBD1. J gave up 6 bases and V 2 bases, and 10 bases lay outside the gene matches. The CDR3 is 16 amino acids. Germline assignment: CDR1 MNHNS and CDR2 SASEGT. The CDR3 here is CASSEYLRDRVDGYTF. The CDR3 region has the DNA TGTGCCAGCAGTGAATATTTACGGGACAGGGTGGATGGCTACACCTTC.